A single sample gave rise to the 10 T cell receptor beta chains below, sequenced in a study of blood T cell repertoires in COVID-19. TCRdb's table, derived via immunoSEQ multiplex PCR, lists solely in-frame clones and lacks some. The repertoire holds some 280,000 clones, with 86% as singletons. The sample taken for sequencing was peripheral blood. These receptors were obtained from a woman aged 25 to 39 with active or convalescent COVID-19.

The chain combines TRBV5-1 with TRBJ1-2; 8 bases line up with TRBD1. V lost 4 bases, J lost 5 bases, and 7 bases stayed unmatched. Germline assignment: CDR1 SGHRS and CDR2 YFSETQ. The CDR3 length is 14 residues. CDR3 nucleotide sequence: TGCGCCAGCAGCCTTGGACAGGGCTTTTATGGCTACACCTTC. Residues: CASSLGQGFYGYTF.

The chain is built from TRBV10-3 and TRBJ1-4; no firm D call. Trimming left V 10 bases short and J 7 bases short, with 16 bases between. CDR3 length equals 13 residues. Per germline, CDR1 ENHRY and CDR2 SYGVKD. The DNA of the CDR3 is TGTGCCACCAACCGGGATTTGGCTGAAAAACTGTTTTTT. It yields the protein CATNRDLAEKLFF.

This chain's CDR3 is CASSLTGVREQYF. Here the CDR3 DNA reads TGTGCCAGCAGTCTGACAGGGGTCCGCGAGCAGTACTTC. The V call is TRBV27, the J call TRBJ2-7, with TRBD1 matching over 8 bases. The trim removed 5 bases at V and 6 bases at J, leaving 6 bases unmatched. This CDR3 has 13 residues. The germline V gene has CDR1 MNHEY and CDR2 SMNVEV (reference sequence).

Written as DNA, the CDR3 is TGTGCCAGCAGCCGACAGGGGGCGACTGAAGCTTTCTTT. Protein sequence: CASSRQGATEAFF. This chain joins TRBV12-3 or TRBV12-4 and TRBJ1-1, with 10 bases lining up with TRBD1. J gave up 5 bases and V 6 bases, and 3 bases lay outside the gene matches. This CDR3 has 13 amino acids.

This clone was counted once. V and J are TRBV30 and TRBJ1-6; 8 positions agree with TRBD1. CDR1 and CDR2 from the germline V gene are GTSNPN and SVGIG (reference sequence). V lost 2 bases, J lost 7 bases, and 7 bases stayed unmatched. CDR3 length: 15 residues. This CDR3 reads CAWSSIRQGNSPLHF. The CDR3 region has the DNA TGTGCCTGGAGTTCAATCCGACAGGGGAATTCACCCCTCCACTTT.

V is TRBV27 and J is TRBJ1-1; D remains unclear. V lost 5 bases, J lost 1 base, and 5 bases lay in between. Per germline, CDR1 MNHEY and CDR2 SMNVEV (reference sequence). The CDR3 totals 12 residues. Here the CDR3 reads CASSGPNTEAFF. The CDR3, as DNA: TGTGCCAGCAGTGGGCCGAACACTGAAGCTTTCTTT.

The chain links TRBV5-4 to TRBJ1-2; no clear D gene. Germline assignment: CDR1 SGHNT and CDR2 YYREEE (reference sequence). Trimming took 6 bases from V and 4 from J, leaving 16 bases between them. CDR3 length: 14 amino acids. This CDR3 is CASTPAPGGYGYTF. As DNA, the CDR3 is TGTGCCAGCACCCCCGCACCTGGCGGCTATGGCTACACCTTC.

This clone was found once. V gene TRBV6-2 or TRBV6-3 combines with J gene TRBJ1-1; the D is unclear. The V gene's germline CDR1 is MNHEY and CDR2 SVGEGT. With 0 bases removed from V and 10 bases from J, the gap between germline ends came to 15 bases. The CDR3 totals 14 residues. The DNA of the CDR3 is TGTGCCAGCAGTTACTCGCTCCAGGTTGTAGGAGCTTTCTTT. It is translated as CASSYSLQVVGAFF.

The V gene is TRBV29-1, the J gene TRBJ2-5, with TRBD1 as a possible D gene (5 bases). Deletions cut 3 bases from V and 4 bases from J, with 12 bases between. The CDR3 is 13 residues long. From germline, CDR1 is SQVTM and CDR2 ANQGSEA. The CDR3 DNA reads as TGCAGCGTTGATAGCAGGGCAAGAGAGACCCAGTACTTC. Translating gives CSVDSRARETQYF. Full variable domain (remainder filled in from reference TRBV29-1 and TRBJ2-5): SAVISQKPSRDICQRGTSLTIQCQVDSQVTMMFWYRQQPGQSLTLIATANQGSEATYESGFVIDKFPISRPNLTFSTLTVSNMSPEDSSIYLCSVDSRARETQYFGPGTRLLVL.

This sequence joins TRBV4-3 and TRBJ2-2; 14 bases line up with TRBD2. Germline trimming cut 3 bases from V and 1 base from J; bases unmatched to any gene: 7. CDR1 is LGHNA, CDR2 YSLEER, per germline. The CDR3 sequence is 19 residues long. The CDR3 DNA follows: TGCGCCAGCAGCCACGGACTAGCGGGGGGAATTTTGAACACCGGGGAGCTGTTTTTT. Protein product: CASSHGLAGGILNTGELFF.